The 19 T cell receptor beta chains in this list originate from one sample, sequenced in a study of cytomegalovirus exposure and HLA in healthy donors. A multiplex PCR was run with 60 Vbeta primers and 13 Jbeta primers. TCRdb keeps only in-frame clones here, not all; method: immunoSEQ multiplex PCR. The repertoire holds more than 65,000 clones, with roughly 74% as singletons. The sample comprised PBMCs. Receptors originate from a woman aged 60-75 years in good health and CMV-seropositive.

This clone showed up just once. CDR3 residues: CASSPDTGSSGNTIYF. CDR3 in DNA: TGTGCCAGCTCACCAGATACGGGAAGCTCTGGAAACACCATATATTTT. V is TRBV18 and J is TRBJ1-3; no clear D gene. This CDR3 region has 16 residues. Trimming took 2 bases from V and 0 from J, leaving 11 bases between them. The germline CDR1 and CDR2 sequences are KGHSH and LQKENI.

The chain has TRBV19 and TRBJ1-1, with 7 bases that match TRBD1. The ends lost 5 bases at V and 0 bases at J; junction bases unmatched: 6. The CDR3 is made up of 15 amino acids. CDR1 and CDR2 from the germline V gene are LNHDA and SQIVND (reference sequence). CDR3 loop: CASSSGQALNTEAFF. CDR3 nucleotide sequence: TGTGCCAGTAGTTCAGGACAGGCCCTGAACACTGAAGCTTTCTTT.

This chain joins TRBV30 and TRBJ2-1; 14 bases map to TRBD2. This CDR3 has 16 residues. The germline V gene has CDR1 GTSNPN and CDR2 SVGIG (reference sequence). Losses at the gene ends were 0 bases for V and 8 bases for J; bases not matched to a gene: 6. The CDR3 is CAWSVRLAGGVYEQFF. CDR3 DNA: TGTGCCTGGAGTGTCCGACTAGCGGGGGGGGTCTATGAGCAGTTCTTC.

The chain carries TRBV2 and TRBJ1-5; TRBD1 aligns across 7 bases. Germline V gives CDR1 SNHLY, CDR2 FYNNEI. The CDR3 consists of 14 residues. V trimming: 9 bases; J trimming: 9 bases; junction bases outside the gene matches: 14. In DNA, the CDR3 is TGTGCCAGTCAGGGGGATCAGCTCGTTAGGCCCCAGCATTTT. Amino acid sequence: CASQGDQLVRPQHF.

The chain has TRBV5-1 and TRBJ2-1; 11 nucleotides agree with TRBD1. This CDR3 has 14 residues. V shed 4 bases, J shed 6 bases, and the junction held 3 bases outside the gene matches. The germline V gene encodes CDR1 SGHRS and CDR2 YFSETQ. The CDR3 DNA reads as TGCGCCAGCAGCCGCGGGACAGGGGGCAATGAGCAGTTCTTC. Protein sequence: CASSRGTGGNEQFF. The full variable domain, rest sourced from reference TRBV5-1 and TRBJ2-1, is KAGVTQTPRYLIKTRGQQVTLSCSPISGHRSVSWYQQTPGQGLQFLFEYFSETQRNKGNFPGRFSGRQFSNSRSEMNVSTLELGDSALYLCASSRGTGGNEQFFGPGTRLTVL.

The chain combines TRBV6-6 with TRBJ2-7; 12 positions agree with TRBD1. The CDR3 sequence is 14 residues long. Germline V lookup: CDR1 MNHNY, CDR2 SVGAGI (reference sequence). V dropped 8 bases and J dropped 3; count of bases not matched to a gene: 5. This CDR3 is CASLRDRGRYEQYF. The CDR3 DNA follows: TGTGCCAGCCTTAGGGACAGGGGGCGCTACGAGCAGTACTTC.

The J gene is TRBJ2-5, the V gene TRBV7-6, with 9 bases that match TRBD1. This CDR3 is built from 17 residues. V was pared by 8 bases and J by 1 base, with 14 bases of the junction left unmatched. The germline gives CDR1 SGHVS, CDR2 FNYEAQ. DNA for the CDR3: TGTGCCAGCGCACCCAGCCGGGACAGGGAATTCCAAGAGACCCAGTACTTC. It codes for CASAPSRDREFQETQYF. Based on the CDR3 plus reference TRBV7-6 and TRBJ2-5, the full variable domain is GAGVSQSPRYKVTKRGQDVALRCDPISGHVSLYWYRQALGQGPEFLTYFNYEAQQDKSGLPNDRFSAERPEGSISTLTIQRTEQRDSAMYRCASAPSRDREFQETQYFGPGTRLLVL.

The chain has TRBV6-6 and TRBJ2-7; tentatively, D is TRBD1 (6 bases). V lost 7 bases and J 4 bases, leaving 14 bases between the germline ends. CDR1 and CDR2 from the germline V gene are MNHNY and SVGAGI (reference sequence). The CDR3 consists of 13 residues. CDR3 DNA sequence: TGTGCCAGCACGAGAGTGGGGGCTTACGAGCAGTACTTC. Translated, it gives CASTRVGAYEQYF.

This chain connects TRBV2 to TRBJ2-7; TRBD1 aligns across 9 bases. After removal of 6 bases from V and 6 bases from J, the junction contained 15 bases not matched to a gene. The CDR3 is made up of 16 amino acids. Germline assignment: CDR1 SNHLY and CDR2 FYNNEI. This CDR3 reads CASRVGQGAVRGEQYF. In nucleotides, the CDR3 is TGTGCCAGCAGAGTGGGACAGGGAGCTGTGAGAGGCGAGCAGTACTTC.

This sequence joins TRBV5-1 and TRBJ2-5; 9 bases fit TRBD2. The J call is doubtful: the DNA matches TRBJ2-7 better. The germline V gene has CDR1 SGHRS and CDR2 YFSETQ. This CDR3 comprises 14 residues. Here the CDR3 DNA reads TGCGCCAGCAGCCCAAGCGGGGGGCCCTACGAGCAGTACTTC. Protein sequence: CASSPSGGPYEQYF.

The chain joins TRBV10-3 to TRBJ1-5, with D possibly matching TRBD1 (5 bases). The CDR3 extends over 15 amino acids. Trimming removed 6 bases at V and 3 bases at J, with 15 bases between. CDR1 is ENHRY and CDR2 is SYGVKD in the germline V gene. As DNA, the CDR3 is TGTGCCATCAGCTCGGACACAGAAAACAATCAGCCCCAGCATTTT. This sequence encodes CAISSDTENNQPQHF.

V gene TRBV2 combines with J gene TRBJ2-5; no clear D gene. The germline CDR1 and CDR2 sequences are SNHLY and FYNNEI. The CDR3 totals 11 residues. Trimming removed 6 bases from V and 3 bases from J, with 5 bases in between. The DNA of the CDR3 is TGTGCCAGCAGCCCTGAAGAGACCCAGTACTTC. This encodes CASSPEETQYF.

The J gene is TRBJ2-2, the V gene TRBV18, with 7 nucleotides matching TRBD1. Losses at the gene ends were 1 base for V and 3 bases for J; bases not matched to a gene: 2. The CDR3 length is 15 residues. Germline V gives CDR1 KGHSH, CDR2 LQKENI. The CDR3 region is CASSPQGADTGELFF. Written as DNA, the CDR3 is TGTGCCAGCTCACCACAGGGGGCGGACACCGGGGAGCTGTTTTTT.

The rearrangement joins TRBV7-2 to TRBJ1-5; D unresolved. Germline V gene sequence: CDR1 SGHTA, CDR2 FQGNSA. V was pared by 2 bases and J by 4 bases, with 3 bases between. The CDR3 is made up of 12 amino acids. The CDR3 reads CASSLLNQPQHF. The CDR3 DNA sequence: TGTGCCAGCAGCTTACTTAATCAGCCCCAGCATTTT.

The genes are TRBV5-1 and TRBJ2-5; 9 nucleotides match TRBD2. Germline CDR1 and CDR2: SGHRS and YFSETQ. The junction had 6 bases not matched to a gene; V was cut back by 4 bases and J by 2 bases. This CDR3 comprises 15 residues. CDR3 coding DNA: TGCGCCAGCAGCATCCCGAGCGGGGGGCAAGAGACCCAGTACTTC. Amino acid sequence: CASSIPSGGQETQYF.

The CDR3 protein is CASSQGTSRARPQYF. The CDR3 DNA follows: TGTGCCAGCAGCCAAGGGACTAGCCGGGCGAGGCCGCAGTATTTT. This chain links TRBV2 with TRBJ2-3, with 9 bases matching TRBD2. CDR3 length: 15 amino acids. V was pared by 6 bases and J by 10 bases, with 14 bases of the junction left unmatched. The V gene's germline CDR1 is SNHLY and CDR2 FYNNEI.

This clone has only one observation. This rearrangement joins TRBV19 to TRBJ1-6; D is unclear. Germline V lookup: CDR1 LNHDA, CDR2 SQIVND (reference sequence). Deletions cut 8 bases from V and 9 bases from J, with 14 bases between. The CDR3 covers 13 residues. The CDR3 DNA reads TGTGCCAGTGCGGTTGGAGTGGTTTCACCCCTCCACTTT. Amino acid sequence: CASAVGVVSPLHF. The full variable domain, in which reference TRBV19 and TRBJ1-6 provide the parts outside the CDR3, is DGGITQSPKYLFRKEGQNVTLSCEQNLNHDAMYWYRQDPGQGLRLIYYSQIVNDFQKGDIAEGYSVSREKKESFPLTVTSAQKNPTAFYLCASAVGVVSPLHFGNGTRLTVT.

The V and J genes are TRBV2 and TRBJ1-5; tentative D call: TRBD1 (5 bases). The V end was cut by 1 base, the J end by 4 bases, with 8 bases between. The CDR3 has 14 amino acids. CDR1 is SNHLY, CDR2 FYNNEI, per germline. CDR3: CASSEGTPNQPQHF. The CDR3 DNA reads as TGTGCCAGCAGTGAAGGGACACCTAATCAGCCCCAGCATTTT. Full variable domain (missing parts from reference TRBV2 and TRBJ1-5): EPEVTQTPSHQVTQMGQEVILRCVPISNHLYFYWYRQILGQKVEFLVSFYNNEISEKSEIFDDQFSVERPDGSNFTLKIRSTKLEDSAMYFCASSEGTPNQPQHFGDGTRLSIL.

J is TRBJ1-2 and V is TRBV5-1; 9 nucleotides match TRBD1. Trimming removed 3 bases from V and 7 bases from J; junction bases left unmatched: 7. This CDR3 comprises 14 residues. CDR1 and CDR2 from the germline V gene are SGHRS and YFSETQ. CDR3 sequence reads: CASSSPGQGPGYTF. The CDR3 DNA reads as TGCGCCAGCAGCTCTCCGGGACAGGGACCTGGCTACACCTTC.